The rows below give T cell receptor beta chains drawn from one sample of a study of cytomegalovirus exposure and HLA in healthy donors. Produced via immunoSEQ multiplex PCR; TCRdb's table is partial and in-frame only. The repertoire holds some 98,000 clones, with about four fifths as singletons. Specimen: PBMCs. These receptors were taken from a female donor in good health and CMV-seropositive. The CDR3 runs from the conserved cysteine through the conserved F or W. Each record gives: V gene, CDR3 protein.

>TRBV10-1
CASSVRRGRTDTQYF
>TRBV5-1
CASSATYVTDTQYF
>TRBV27
CASSPLAGADEQFF
>TRBV6-1
CATRDRLNQPQHF
>TRBV7-9
CASRAFSSSYNEQFF
>TRBV6-1
CACLGHTDTQYF
>TRBV19
CASSPWTRESNYGYTF
>TRBV2
CASSAPPSGRGYEQYF
>TRBV4-1
CASSQAGVRTYGYTF
>TRBV5-1
CASSWGGTTTSTDTQYF
>TRBV4-1
CASSHYTGYGYTF
>TRBV5-4
CASSLGGLAVHNEQFF
>TRBV10-2
CASSVTGGLSGNTIYF
>TRBV19
CASSIGLAGADFYQETQYF
>TRBV6-5
CASSRQGEWYGYTF
>TRBV30
CATPGGTSGNTIYF
>TRBV19
CASSIPRNTEAFF
>TRBV28
CASSLSASGRPTDTQYF
>TRBV29-1
CSVKDRPNQPQHF
>TRBV5-6
CASSHGGGQGPYEQYF
>TRBV9
CASSGYRGSYEQYF
>TRBV5-1
CASSSAGGTYEQYF
>TRBV10-2
CASSESRRAPNLQGDTEAFF
>TRBV6-1
CASSEDGTGWNGYTF
>TRBV9
CASSAAGGGETQYF
>TRBV10-1
CASSKGSGTRGDEQYF
>TRBV14
CASSQTGGNYGYTF
>TRBV6-5
CASSYAGTVNTEAFF
>TRBV6-1
CARSAGQAFSSYEQYF
>TRBV6-1
CASSEAPLRGRNTGELFF
>TRBV6-5
CASSPRTGNTEAFF
>TRBV7-2
CASSPPREGTEAFF
>TRBV4-1
CASTPAGGREQFF
>TRBV9
CASKAEGGWDTQYF
>TRBV7-7
CASSRDSQETQYF
>TRBV7-9
CASSLGGLNTEAFF